This T cell receptor beta chain was recorded in a study of T cell responses to AZD1222 COVID-19 vaccine. About the research overall: Analyses pooled second doses at about 4 or about 12 weeks. Study-wide points: Two AZD1222 doses significantly raised spike-specific TCR breadth and depth over controls. Along spike, vaccine-associated CD4 TCRs were found throughout, with dominance at 160-218 and 743-854. Targets within unmutated variant regions were reportedly found for nearly half of spike-specific TCRs.

This CDR3 comprises 17 residues. V gave up 4 bases and J gave up 0 bases; unmatched junction bases: 11. Germline lookup yields CDR1 SGHDT and CDR2 YYEEEE. Data came from immunoSEQ multiplex PCR; TCRdb stores just in-frame clones and leaves some out. The sample lists some 120,000 clones; less than 95% were seen once. This clone was seen only a few times. No antigen is known for it. This chain joins TRBV5-6 and TRBJ2-7, with 9 nucleotides matching TRBD1. Sequencing was performed on peripheral blood, taken on day 0 of AZD1222 vaccination. The clonotype originates from an adult in good health. The CDR3 here is CASSTPLRQGDSYEQYF. The CDR3 region has the DNA TGTGCCAGCAGCACCCCACTAAGACAGGGGGACTCCTACGAGCAGTACTTC.